This T cell receptor (beta chain) was recorded in a study of Ad26.COV2.S vaccination and SARS-CoV-2 variants. Study overall: A participant enrolled in the COV1001 Ad26.COV2.S trial arm provided the sample. Recipients of Ad26.COV2.S got it intramuscularly, once or twice 56 days apart. Findings and limits, study-wide: Vaccine recipients surpassed placebo recipients in spike-specific TCR breadth.

Treatment given: some 19 received Ad26.COV2.S at low or high dose, single or two shots; several received placebo; per-sample allocation not given. Sample collection was performed on day 63 after the first vaccine or placebo injection. As its vector, the vaccine had Ad26, which expressed Wuhan-strain SARS-CoV-2 spike. To note about this clone: Its matching antigen is unknown.

Sequenced by immunoSEQ multiplex PCR; TCRdb stores in-frame clones only, minus some. The sample shows 300,000 to 400,000 clones, 86% of them seen only once. The CDR3 contains 14 residues. The germline V gene encodes CDR1 SGHVS and CDR2 FQNEAQ. Trimming took off 1 base at V and 7 bases at J, with 13 bases between the two ends. J is TRBJ1-2 and V is TRBV7-8; possible D gene TRBD1, 5 bases. This material consisted of peripheral blood, taken in a trial of Ad26.COV2.S vaccine versus placebo. The origin of this receptor is a person aged 18-65 years who received the Ad26.COV2.S COVID-19 vaccine or a placebo. The CDR3 loop is CASSLVWGESGYTF. For the CDR3, the DNA is TGTGCCAGCAGCTTAGTTTGGGGGGAGAGTGGCTACACCTTC.